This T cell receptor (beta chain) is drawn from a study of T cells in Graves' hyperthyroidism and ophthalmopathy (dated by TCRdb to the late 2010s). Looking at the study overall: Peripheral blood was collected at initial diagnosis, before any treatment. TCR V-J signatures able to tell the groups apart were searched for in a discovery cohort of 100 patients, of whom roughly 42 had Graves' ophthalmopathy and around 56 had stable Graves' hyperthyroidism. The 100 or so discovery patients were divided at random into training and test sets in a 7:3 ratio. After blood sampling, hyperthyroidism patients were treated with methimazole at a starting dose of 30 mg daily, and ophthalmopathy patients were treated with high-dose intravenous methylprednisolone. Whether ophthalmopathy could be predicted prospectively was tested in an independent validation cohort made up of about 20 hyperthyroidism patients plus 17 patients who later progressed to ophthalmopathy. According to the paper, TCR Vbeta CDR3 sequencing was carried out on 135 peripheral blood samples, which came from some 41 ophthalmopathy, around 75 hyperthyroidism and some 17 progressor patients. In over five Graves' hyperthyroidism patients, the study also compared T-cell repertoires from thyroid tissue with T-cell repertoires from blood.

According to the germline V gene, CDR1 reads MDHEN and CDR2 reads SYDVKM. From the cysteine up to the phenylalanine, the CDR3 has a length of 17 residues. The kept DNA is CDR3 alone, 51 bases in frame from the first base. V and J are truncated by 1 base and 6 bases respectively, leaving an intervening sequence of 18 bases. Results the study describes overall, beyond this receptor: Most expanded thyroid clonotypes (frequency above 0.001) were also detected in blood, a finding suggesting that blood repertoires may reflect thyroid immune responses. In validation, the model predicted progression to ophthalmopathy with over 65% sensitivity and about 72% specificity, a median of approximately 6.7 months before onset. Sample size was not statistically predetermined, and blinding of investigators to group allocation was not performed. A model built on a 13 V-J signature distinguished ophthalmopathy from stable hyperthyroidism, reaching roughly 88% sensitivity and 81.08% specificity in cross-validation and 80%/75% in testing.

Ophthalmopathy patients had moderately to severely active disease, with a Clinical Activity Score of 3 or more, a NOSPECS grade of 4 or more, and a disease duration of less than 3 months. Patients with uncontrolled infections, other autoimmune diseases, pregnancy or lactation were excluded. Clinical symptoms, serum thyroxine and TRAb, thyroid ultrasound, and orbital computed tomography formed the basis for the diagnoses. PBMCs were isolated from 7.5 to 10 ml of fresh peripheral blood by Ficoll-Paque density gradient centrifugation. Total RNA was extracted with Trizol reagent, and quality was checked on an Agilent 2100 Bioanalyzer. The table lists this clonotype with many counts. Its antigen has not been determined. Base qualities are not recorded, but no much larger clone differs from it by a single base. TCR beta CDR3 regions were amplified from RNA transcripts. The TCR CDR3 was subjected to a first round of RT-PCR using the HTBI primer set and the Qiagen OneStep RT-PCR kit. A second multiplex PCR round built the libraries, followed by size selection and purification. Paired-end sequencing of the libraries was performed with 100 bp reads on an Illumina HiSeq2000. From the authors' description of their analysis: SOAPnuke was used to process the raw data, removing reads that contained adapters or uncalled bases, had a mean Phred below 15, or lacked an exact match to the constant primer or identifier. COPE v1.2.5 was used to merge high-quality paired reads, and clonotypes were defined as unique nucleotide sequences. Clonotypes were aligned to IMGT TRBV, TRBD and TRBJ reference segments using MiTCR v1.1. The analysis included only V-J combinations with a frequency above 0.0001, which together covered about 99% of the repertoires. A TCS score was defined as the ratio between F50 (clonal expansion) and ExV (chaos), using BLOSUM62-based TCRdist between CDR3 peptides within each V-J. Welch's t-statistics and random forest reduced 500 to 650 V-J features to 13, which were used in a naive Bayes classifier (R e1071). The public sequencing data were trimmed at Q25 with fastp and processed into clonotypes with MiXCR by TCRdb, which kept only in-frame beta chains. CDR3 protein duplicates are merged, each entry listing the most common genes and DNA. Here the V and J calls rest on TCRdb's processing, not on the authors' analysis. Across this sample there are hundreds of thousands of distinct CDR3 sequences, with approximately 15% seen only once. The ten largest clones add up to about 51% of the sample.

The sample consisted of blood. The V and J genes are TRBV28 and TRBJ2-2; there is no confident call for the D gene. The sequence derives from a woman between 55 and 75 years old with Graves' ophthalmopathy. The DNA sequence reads TGTGCCAGCAGTTTATTTTCCCAGGCCCTACGGGCCGGGGAGCTGTTTTTT. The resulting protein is CASSLFSQALRAGELFF.